A single count supports the clone carrying this T cell receptor beta chain. This sample was included in a study of blood T cell repertoires in COVID-19. Study as a whole: Samples came from the United States, Italy and Spain, spanning acute and convalescent COVID-19. The cDNA or gDNA used as material had been derived from T cells, B-cell-depleted T cells, or PBMCs.

Cohorts were assigned according to the clinical history that participants reported. The method was immunoSEQ multiplex PCR; TCRdb's version includes in-frame clones alone and lacks a portion of them. The repertoire consists of over 300,000 clones, with 85% to 90% occurring once and the leading ten covering roughly a tenth. CDR3 size: 14 residues. The germline V gene encodes CDR1 SGHNT and CDR2 YYREEE (reference sequence). With 3 bases clipped from V and 8 bases from J, the junction kept 4 bases outside the gene matches. Sequencing was performed on PBMCs or T cells enriched from blood (not recorded which). The chain is built from TRBV5-4 and TRBJ1-4, with 10 bases matching TRBD1. This sequence was found in a woman aged 18-29 years who had recovered from COVID-19. In DNA, the CDR3 is TGTGCCAGCAGCTGGACAGGGGGAGACGAAAAACTGTTTTTT. This gives the protein CASSWTGGDEKLFF. The full variable domain, in which reference TRBV5-4 and TRBJ1-4 provide the parts outside the CDR3, is ETGVTQSPTHLIKTRGQQVTLRCSSQSGHNTVSWYQQALGQGPQFIFQYYREEENGRGNFPPRFSGLQFPNYSSELNVNALELDDSALYLCASSWTGGDEKLFFGSGTQLSVL.